This TCR beta chain was captured in a study of Ad26.COV2.S vaccination and SARS-CoV-2 variants. Study conclusions and caveats: Once vaccination had occurred, spike-specific CD8+ and CD4+ T cell responses reportedly showed substantial breadth. Whether participants received vaccine or placebo, their non-spike TCR breadth was similar.

Described treatment: about 20 received Ad26.COV2.S at low or high dose, single or two shots; roughly five received placebo; per-sample allocation not given. Samples came from day 63 after the first vaccine or placebo injection. TCRdb's copy holds only in-frame clones and misses some; the assay was immunoSEQ multiplex PCR. This table holds approximately 350,000 clones, around 90% found once. In the case of this clone: No antigen is known for it.

Sequencing was performed on peripheral blood, taken in a trial of Ad26.COV2.S vaccine versus placebo. The TCR comes from a person aged 18 to 65 who received the Ad26.COV2.S COVID-19 vaccine or a placebo.

This CDR3 is CASRSRSETQYF. The CDR3 nucleotides read TGCGCCAGCAGATCTAGATCGGAGACCCAGTACTTC. The chain couples TRBV4-1 to TRBJ2-5; no clear D. CDR1 MGHRA and CDR2 YSYEKL come from the germline V gene. The CDR3 totals 12 residues. V gave up 6 bases and J gave up 5 bases, with 10 bases separating them.